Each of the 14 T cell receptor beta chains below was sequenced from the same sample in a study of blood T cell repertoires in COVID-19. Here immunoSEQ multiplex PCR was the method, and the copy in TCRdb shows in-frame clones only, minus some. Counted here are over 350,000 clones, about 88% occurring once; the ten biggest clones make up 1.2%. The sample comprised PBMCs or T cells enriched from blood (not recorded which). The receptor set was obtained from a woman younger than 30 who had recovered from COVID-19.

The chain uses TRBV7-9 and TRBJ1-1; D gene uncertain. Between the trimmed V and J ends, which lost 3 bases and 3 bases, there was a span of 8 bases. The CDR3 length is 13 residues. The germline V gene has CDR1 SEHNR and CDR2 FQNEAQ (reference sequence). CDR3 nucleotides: TGTGCCAGCAGCTTCGAGGAGGACACTGAAGCTTTCTTT. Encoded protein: CASSFEEDTEAFF.

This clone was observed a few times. Here the CDR3 reads CASSEWEGNYYEQFF. The DNA for the CDR3 is TGTGCCAGCAGTGAGTGGGAGGGAAATTACTATGAGCAGTTCTTC. The chain links TRBV6-4 to TRBJ2-1, with 7 bases matching TRBD2. Looked up from germline, CDR1 is MRHNA and CDR2 is SNTAGT. Trimming cost V 3 bases and J 8 bases; bases outside gene matches: 10. This CDR3 has 15 amino acids.

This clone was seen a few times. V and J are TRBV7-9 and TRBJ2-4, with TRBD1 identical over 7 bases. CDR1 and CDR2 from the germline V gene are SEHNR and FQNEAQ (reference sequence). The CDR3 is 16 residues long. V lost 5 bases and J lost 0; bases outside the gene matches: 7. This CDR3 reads CASSPGTEKAKNIQYF. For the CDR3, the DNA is TGTGCCAGCAGCCCCGGGACAGAAAAAGCCAAAAACATTCAGTACTTC.

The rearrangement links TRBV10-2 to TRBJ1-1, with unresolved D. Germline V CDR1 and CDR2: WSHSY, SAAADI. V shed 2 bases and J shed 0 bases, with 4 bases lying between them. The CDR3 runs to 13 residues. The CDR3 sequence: CASSEGMNTEAFF. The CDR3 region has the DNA TGCGCCAGCAGTGAGGGCATGAACACTGAAGCTTTCTTT.

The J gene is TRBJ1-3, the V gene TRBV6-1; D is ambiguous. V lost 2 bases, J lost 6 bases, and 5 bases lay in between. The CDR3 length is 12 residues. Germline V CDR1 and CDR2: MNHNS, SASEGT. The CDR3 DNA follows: TGTGCCAGCAGTGAACCTATAAACACCATATATTTT. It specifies CASSEPINTIYF.

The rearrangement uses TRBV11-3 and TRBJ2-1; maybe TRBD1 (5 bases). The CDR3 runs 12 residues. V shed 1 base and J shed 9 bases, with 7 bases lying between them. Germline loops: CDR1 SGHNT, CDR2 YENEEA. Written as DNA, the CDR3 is TGTGCCAGCAGCTTAGGACAGACTGAGCAGTTCTTC. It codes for CASSLGQTEQFF.

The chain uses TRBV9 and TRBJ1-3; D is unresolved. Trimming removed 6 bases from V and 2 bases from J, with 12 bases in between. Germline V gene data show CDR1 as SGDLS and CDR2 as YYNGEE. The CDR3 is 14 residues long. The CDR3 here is CASTATGAGNTIYF. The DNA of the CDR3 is TGTGCCAGCACCGCTACGGGTGCTGGAAACACCATATATTTT.

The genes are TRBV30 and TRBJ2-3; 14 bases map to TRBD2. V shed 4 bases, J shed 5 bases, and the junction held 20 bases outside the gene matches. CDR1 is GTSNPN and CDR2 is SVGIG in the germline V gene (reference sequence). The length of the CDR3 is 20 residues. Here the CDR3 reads CAWTLPTSGGGPAYRDTQYF. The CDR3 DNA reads TGTGCCTGGACCCTCCCGACTAGCGGGGGGGGGCCAGCGTATAGAGATACGCAGTATTTT. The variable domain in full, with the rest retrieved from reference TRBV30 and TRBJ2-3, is SQTIHQWPATLVQPVGSPLSLECTVEGTSNPNLYWYRQAAGRGLQLLFYSVGIGQISSEVPQNLSASRPQDRQFILSSKKLLLSDSGFYLCAWTLPTSGGGPAYRDTQYFGPGTRLTVL.

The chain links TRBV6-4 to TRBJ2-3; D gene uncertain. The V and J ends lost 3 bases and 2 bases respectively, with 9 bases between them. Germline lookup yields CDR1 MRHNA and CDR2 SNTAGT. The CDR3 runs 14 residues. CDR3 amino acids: CASSEMGYTDTQYF. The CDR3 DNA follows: TGTGCCAGCAGTGAAATGGGCTACACAGATACGCAGTATTTT.

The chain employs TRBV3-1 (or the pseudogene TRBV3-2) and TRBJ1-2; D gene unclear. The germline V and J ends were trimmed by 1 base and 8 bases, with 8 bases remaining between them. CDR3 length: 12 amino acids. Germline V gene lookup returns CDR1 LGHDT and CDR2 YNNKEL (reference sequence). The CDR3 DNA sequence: TGTGCCAGCAGCCAAGCTGCGAGAGGCTACACCTTC. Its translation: CASSQAARGYTF.

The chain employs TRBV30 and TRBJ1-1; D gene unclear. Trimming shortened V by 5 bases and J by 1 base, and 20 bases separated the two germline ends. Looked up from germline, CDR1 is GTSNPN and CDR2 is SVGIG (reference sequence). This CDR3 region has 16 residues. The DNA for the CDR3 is TGTGCCTGGGCAACCGACTGGGAGGACCCGAACACTGAAGCTTTCTTT. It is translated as CAWATDWEDPNTEAFF.

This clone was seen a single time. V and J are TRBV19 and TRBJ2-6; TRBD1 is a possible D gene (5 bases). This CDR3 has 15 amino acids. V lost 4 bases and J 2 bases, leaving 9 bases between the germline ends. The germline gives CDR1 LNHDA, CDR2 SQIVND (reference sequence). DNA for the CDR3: TGTGCCAGTAGTACAGGGATAGCTGGGGCCAACGTCCTGACTTTC. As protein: CASSTGIAGANVLTF. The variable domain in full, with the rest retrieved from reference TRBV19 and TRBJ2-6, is DGGITQSPKYLFRKEGQNVTLSCEQNLNHDAMYWYRQDPGQGLRLIYYSQIVNDFQKGDIAEGYSVSREKKESFPLTVTSAQKNPTAFYLCASSTGIAGANVLTFGAGSRLTVL.

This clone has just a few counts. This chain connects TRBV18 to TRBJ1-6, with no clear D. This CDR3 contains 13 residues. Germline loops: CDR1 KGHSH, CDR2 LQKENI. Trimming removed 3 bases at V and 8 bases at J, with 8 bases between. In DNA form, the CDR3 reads TGTGCCAGCTCACCCTCGCAGGATTCACCCCTCCACTTT. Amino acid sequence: CASSPSQDSPLHF.

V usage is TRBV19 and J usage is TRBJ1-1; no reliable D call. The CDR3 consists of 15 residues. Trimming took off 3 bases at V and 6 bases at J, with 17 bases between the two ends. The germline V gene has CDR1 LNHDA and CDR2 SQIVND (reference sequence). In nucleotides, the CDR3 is TGTGCCAGTAGTATTGGGGAGATACTTGAAGCTGAAGCTTTCTTT. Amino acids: CASSIGEILEAEAFF.